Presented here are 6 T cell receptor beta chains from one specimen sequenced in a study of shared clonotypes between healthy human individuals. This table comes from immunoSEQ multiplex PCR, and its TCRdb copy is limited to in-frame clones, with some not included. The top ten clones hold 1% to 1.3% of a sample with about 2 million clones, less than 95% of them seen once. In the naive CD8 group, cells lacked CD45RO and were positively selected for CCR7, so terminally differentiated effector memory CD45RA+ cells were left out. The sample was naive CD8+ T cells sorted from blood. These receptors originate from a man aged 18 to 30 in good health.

CDR3 DNA: TGTGCCAGCAGTTTCATGGCTAGCGGTTCTAAAGAGCAGTACTTC. It is translated as CASSFMASGSKEQYF. V gene TRBV27 combines with J gene TRBJ2-7; 7 bases map to TRBD2. V lost 3 bases and J lost 7; bases outside the gene matches: 12. The CDR3 is 15 residues long. The V gene's germline CDR1 is MNHEY and CDR2 SMNVEV (reference sequence).

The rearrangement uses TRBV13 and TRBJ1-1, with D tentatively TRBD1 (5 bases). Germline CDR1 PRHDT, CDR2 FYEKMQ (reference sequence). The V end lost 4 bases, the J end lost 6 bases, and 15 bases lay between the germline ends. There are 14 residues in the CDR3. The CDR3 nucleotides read TGTGCCAGCAGCTCAGCGAGGGGCTTGGCTGAAGCTTTCTTT. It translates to CASSSARGLAEAFF.

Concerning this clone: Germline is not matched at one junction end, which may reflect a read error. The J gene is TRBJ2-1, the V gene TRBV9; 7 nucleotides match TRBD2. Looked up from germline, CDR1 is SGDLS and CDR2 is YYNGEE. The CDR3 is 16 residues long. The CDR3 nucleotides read TGTGCCAGCAGCGTAGAGAGCGGGAACCCGTACAGTGAGCAGTTCTTC. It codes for CASSVESGNPYSEQFF.

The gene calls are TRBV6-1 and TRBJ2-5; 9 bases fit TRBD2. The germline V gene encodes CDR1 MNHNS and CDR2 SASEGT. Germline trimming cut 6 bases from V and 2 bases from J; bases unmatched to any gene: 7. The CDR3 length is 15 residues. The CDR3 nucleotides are TGTGCCAGCAGAGCTAGCGGGATAATACAAGAGACCCAGTACTTC. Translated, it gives CASRASGIIQETQYF.

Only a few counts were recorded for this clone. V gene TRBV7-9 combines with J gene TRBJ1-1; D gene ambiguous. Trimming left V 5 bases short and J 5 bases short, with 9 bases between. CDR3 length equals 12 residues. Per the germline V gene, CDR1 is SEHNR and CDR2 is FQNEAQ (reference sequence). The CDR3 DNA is TGTGCCAGCAGCCCCCACGATACTGAAGCTTTCTTT. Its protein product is CASSPHDTEAFF. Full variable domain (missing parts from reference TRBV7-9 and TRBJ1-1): DTGVSQNPRHKITKRGQNVTFRCDPISEHNRLYWYRQTLGQGPEFLTYFQNEAQLEKSRLLSDRFSAERPKGSFSTLEIQRTEQGDSAMYLCASSPHDTEAFFGQGTRLTVV.

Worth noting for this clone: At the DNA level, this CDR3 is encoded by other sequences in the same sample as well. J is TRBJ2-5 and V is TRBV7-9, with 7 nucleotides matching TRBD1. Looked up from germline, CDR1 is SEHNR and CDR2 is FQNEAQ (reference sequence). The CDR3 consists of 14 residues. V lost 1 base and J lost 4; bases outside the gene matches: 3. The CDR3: CASSLGGTAETQYF. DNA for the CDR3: TGTGCCAGCAGCTTAGGAGGGACAGCAGAGACCCAGTACTTC.